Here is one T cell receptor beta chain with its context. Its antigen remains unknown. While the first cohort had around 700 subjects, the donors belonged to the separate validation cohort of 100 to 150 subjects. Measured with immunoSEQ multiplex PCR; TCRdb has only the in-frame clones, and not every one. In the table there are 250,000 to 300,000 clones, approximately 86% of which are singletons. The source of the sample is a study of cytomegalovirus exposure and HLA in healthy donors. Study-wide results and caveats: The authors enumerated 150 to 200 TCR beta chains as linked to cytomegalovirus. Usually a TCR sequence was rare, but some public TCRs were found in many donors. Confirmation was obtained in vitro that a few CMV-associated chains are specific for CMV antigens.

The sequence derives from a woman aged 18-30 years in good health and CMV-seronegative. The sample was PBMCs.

CDR3: CASRTGKETQYF. DNA of the CDR3: TGTGCCAGCCGGACAGGGAAAGAGACCCAGTACTTC. V gene TRBV6-1 combines with J gene TRBJ2-5; 8 bases agree with TRBD1. With 8 bases clipped from V and 3 bases from J, the junction kept 2 bases outside the gene matches. Germline V gene lookup returns CDR1 MNHNS and CDR2 SASEGT. The CDR3 spans 12 residues.